One sample yielded the 21 T cell receptor beta chains listed below, sequenced in a study of T-cell memory formation after mild COVID-19. Using its own MiXCR run on the 5' RACE reads, TCRdb lists one record per CDR3 protein. This sample has fewer than 400,000 distinct CDR3 sequences, with 10% to 15% found just once. Input material: PBMCs or a T cell subset sorted from them (not recorded which). Receptor source: a young man who had mild COVID-19 (a few samples of this study predate the infection). Cell type and time point are not known.

In this sample, this clonotype turned up a few times. The genes are TRBV30 and TRBJ1-5; no reliable D call. From germline, CDR1 is GTSNPN and CDR2 SVGIG (reference sequence). V was cut by 0 bases and J by 0 bases, with 9 bases left in between. The CDR3 has 15 amino acids. The chain's CDR3 is CAWSVRLDSNQPQHF. CDR3 sequence (DNA): TGTGCCTGGAGTGTACGTCTGGATAGCAATCAGCCCCAGCATTTT.

The chain uses TRBV11-2 and TRBJ2-6, with D perhaps TRBD1 (5 bases). This CDR3 spans 20 amino acids. Deletions cut 5 bases from V and 1 base from J, with 24 bases between. Germline V lookup: CDR1 SGHAT, CDR2 FQNNGV. The CDR3 loop reads CASSPKSTQGYASGANVLTF. The CDR3, as DNA: TGTGCCAGCAGCCCAAAGTCAACCCAGGGTTATGCTTCTGGGGCCAACGTCCTGACTTTC.

The table lists this clonotype with a few counts. The genes are TRBV6-5 and TRBJ2-5, with 11 bases matching TRBD2. Germline V gene data show CDR1 as MNHEY and CDR2 as SVGAGI. The ends lost 6 bases at V and 1 base at J; junction bases unmatched: 4. The CDR3 consists of 15 residues. CDR3 protein: CASRVSGGAQETQYF. CDR3 DNA sequence: TGTGCCAGCAGGGTTAGCGGGGGGGCCCAAGAGACCCAGTACTTC.

This clonotype was recorded many times. The rearrangement links TRBV7-2 to TRBJ1-2; D gene unclear. In germline, CDR1 is SGHTA, CDR2 FQGNSA. This CDR3 contains 12 residues. V lost 4 bases and J 7 bases, leaving 10 bases between the germline ends. CDR3 sequence (DNA): TGTGCCAGCAGCTCCCCCAGGCTTGGCTACACCTTC. Translated, it gives CASSSPRLGYTF.

There are a few counts of this clonotype. This chain uses TRBV3-1 with TRBJ1-2; TRBD1 matches at 8 bases. Germline V gene lookup returns CDR1 LGHDT and CDR2 YNNKEL (reference sequence). There are 14 residues in the CDR3. V dropped 4 bases and J dropped 8; count of bases not matched to a gene: 9. CDR3 residues: CASSRLTGGGGYTF. CDR3 nucleotide sequence: TGTGCCAGCAGCCGACTAACAGGGGGTGGAGGCTACACCTTC. Full variable domain (missing parts from reference TRBV3-1 and TRBJ1-2): DTAVSQTPKYLVTQMGNDKSIKCEQNLGHDTMYWYKQDSKKFLKIMFSYNNKELIINETVPNRFSPKSPDKAHLNLHINSLELGDSAVYFCASSRLTGGGGYTFGSGTRLTVV.

This clonotype has more than one count but fewer than ten. In DNA, the CDR3 is TGTGCCAGCAGTTTACGAGTAGCGGGGGGTTCAGGAGAGACCCAGTACTTC. Its protein is CASSLRVAGGSGETQYF. V is TRBV6-5 and J is TRBJ2-5; 10 bases agree with TRBD2. The CDR3 is made up of 17 amino acids. Germline loops: CDR1 MNHEY, CDR2 SVGAGI. With V trimmed by 4 bases and J by 4 bases, 12 bases remained unmatched.

The chain uses TRBV7-2 and TRBJ1-5; 7 nucleotides line up with TRBD1. This CDR3 contains 14 residues. V dropped 5 bases and J dropped 7; count of bases not matched to a gene: 8. CDR1 and CDR2 (germline): SGHTA, FQGNSA. The CDR3 here is CASSPHRGEQPQHF. The CDR3 DNA reads TGTGCCAGCAGCCCCCACAGGGGAGAACAGCCCCAGCATTTT. The whole variable domain, remainder taken from reference TRBV7-2 and TRBJ1-5, is GAGVSQSPSNKVTEKGKDVELRCDPISGHTALYWYRQSLGQGLEFLIYFQGNSAPDKSGLPSDRFSAERTGGSVSTLTIQRTQQEDSAVYLCASSPHRGEQPQHFGDGTRLSIL.

A few counts support this clonotype. V gene TRBV7-9 combines with J gene TRBJ1-1; D may be TRBD1 (5 bases). The CDR3 contains 15 residues. Germline CDR1 reads SEHNR; CDR2 reads FQNEAQ (reference sequence). The V end lost 4 bases, the J end lost 0 bases, and 12 bases lay between the germline ends. CDR3 bases: TGTGCCAGCAGCTACCCAGGACACCTGAACACTGAAGCTTTCTTT. It encodes CASSYPGHLNTEAFF. Looking up the rest from reference TRBV7-9 and TRBJ1-1 gives the full variable domain: DTGVSQNPRHKITKRGQNVTFRCDPISEHNRLYWYRQTLGQGPEFLTYFQNEAQLEKSRLLSDRFSAERPKGSFSTLEIQRTEQGDSAMYLCASSYPGHLNTEAFFGQGTRLTVV.

The chain is built from TRBV3-1 and TRBJ2-1; the match to TRBD2 covers 7 bases. CDR1 and CDR2 from the germline V gene are LGHDT and YNNKEL (reference sequence). CDR3 length equals 15 residues. The V segment lost 0 bases and the J segment 9 bases; nucleotides outside the gene matches: 8. Here the CDR3 DNA reads TGTGCCAGCAGCCAAGATCGCCCAGGGAGGGGTGAGCAGTTCTTC. Translation gives CASSQDRPGRGEQFF.

This clonotype was observed a few times. V and J are TRBV12-3 or TRBV12-4 and TRBJ2-3, with 8 bases that match TRBD2. With V trimmed by 8 bases and J by 5 bases, 12 bases remained unmatched. The CDR3 extends over 15 amino acids. The CDR3 spells CASPPGLGPQDTQYF. CDR3 bases: TGTGCCAGCCCTCCGGGACTAGGCCCACAAGATACGCAGTATTTT.

This clonotype was counted ten times or more. This chain connects TRBV28 to TRBJ2-7; the D gene is possibly TRBD1 (6 bases). The germline V gene encodes CDR1 MDHEN and CDR2 SYDVKM. There are 14 residues in the CDR3. V was clipped by 2 bases and J by 2 bases, with 10 bases between them. CDR3 region: CASSLADRAYEQYV. The CDR3 DNA reads as TGTGCCAGCAGTTTAGCGGACAGAGCCTACGAGCAGTACGTC.

The chain recombines TRBV29-1 with TRBJ2-7; D may be TRBD1 or TRBD2 (5 bases each). This CDR3 comprises 13 residues. The germline V gene encodes CDR1 SQVTM and CDR2 ANQGSEA. V was shortened by 4 bases and J by 0 bases, with 10 bases between the two germline ends. The CDR3 DNA sequence: TGCAGCGTTGGGGGGTCTTTCTCCTACGAGCAGTACTTC. Its translation: CSVGGSFSYEQYF.

This chain joins TRBV15 and TRBJ2-5, with TRBD2 identical over 10 bases. The CDR3 has 17 residues. The V and J ends lost 8 bases and 7 bases, in that order; junction bases with no gene match: 19. From germline, CDR1 is LNHNV and CDR2 YYDKDF (reference sequence). CDR3 sequence: CATSAALAGVGRVTQYF. In nucleotides, the CDR3 is TGTGCCACCTCCGCCGCTCTAGCGGGGGTCGGGAGGGTGACCCAGTACTTC. Full variable domain (rest looked up from reference TRBV15 and TRBJ2-5): DAMVIQNPRYQVTQFGKPVTLSCSQTLNHNVMYWYQQKSSQAPKLLFHYYDKDFNNEADTPDNFQSRRPNTSFCFLDIRSPGLGDTAMYLCATSAALAGVGRVTQYFGPGTRLLVL.

The chain combines TRBV19 with TRBJ1-5; TRBD1 might be the D (5 bases). Trimming stripped 4 bases from V and 5 bases from J, with 15 bases between. Germline assignment: CDR1 LNHDA and CDR2 SQIVND (reference sequence). This CDR3 has 15 amino acids. The CDR3 DNA reads TGTGCCAGTAGTACGATTGGGGGAGATCATCAGCCCCAGCATTTT. Protein product: CASSTIGGDHQPQHF.

The chain combines TRBV20-1 with TRBJ2-7; 9 bases agree with TRBD1. Germline CDR1 and CDR2: DFQATT and SNEGSKA (reference sequence). This CDR3 region has 15 residues. The V gene end was trimmed by 3 bases and the J gene end by 4 bases; junction bases not matched to a gene: 10. Here the CDR3 DNA reads TGCAGTGCTAGCCTCTCGGGACAGGGCGCGTACGAGCAGTACTTC. This sequence encodes CSASLSGQGAYEQYF.

The table lists this clonotype with many counts. The rearrangement joins TRBV7-2 to TRBJ2-1, with 10 positions matching TRBD2. Germline CDR1 is SGHTA and CDR2 is FQGNSA. V was clipped by 0 bases and J by 4 bases; unmatched bases: 3. The CDR3 is 16 residues long. CDR3 amino acids: CASSLAPSGGYNEQFF. CDR3 in DNA: TGTGCCAGCAGCTTAGCTCCTAGCGGGGGTTACAATGAGCAGTTCTTC.

The V and J genes are TRBV20-1 and TRBJ2-7; 9 nucleotides agree with TRBD2. Trimming at V came to 1 base and at J to 0 bases, leaving 7 bases not matched to a gene. The CDR3 spans 16 residues. Germline V gives CDR1 DFQATT, CDR2 SNEGSKA (reference sequence). The CDR3, as DNA: TGCAGTGCTAGAGTTATAAAGCGGGGGGACTCCTACGAGCAGTACTTC. This translates into CSARVIKRGDSYEQYF.

This clonotype was seen only a few times. CDR3 amino acids: CASSLGIRRLNTEAFF. The CDR3 nucleotides read TGCGCCAGCAGCTTGGGTATTCGGCGCCTGAACACTGAAGCTTTCTTT. This chain joins TRBV5-1 and TRBJ1-1; unclear D gene. The CDR3 consists of 16 residues. V lost 0 bases and J 0 bases, leaving 12 bases between the germline ends. Germline lookup yields CDR1 SGHRS and CDR2 YFSETQ.

The J gene is TRBJ2-7, the V gene TRBV9; 7 positions match TRBD1. The CDR3 has 16 residues. In germline, CDR1 is SGDLS, CDR2 YYNGEE. The ends lost 5 bases at V and 3 bases at J; junction bases unmatched: 14. CDR3 bases: TGTGCCAGCAGAGAACAGGGGACCCCGGTAAGCTACGAGCAGTACTTC. It encodes CASREQGTPVSYEQYF.

The chain joins TRBV29-1 to TRBJ2-4, with D perhaps given as TRBD1 or TRBD2 (5 bases each). With 7 bases removed from V and 11 bases from J, the gap between germline ends came to 15 bases. Per the germline V gene, CDR1 is SQVTM and CDR2 is ANQGSEA. The CDR3 is made up of 11 amino acids. CDR3 sequence reads: CSGRVLGVQYF. For the CDR3, the DNA is TGCAGCGGACGGGTGCTGGGGGTTCAGTACTTC.

This clonotype was recorded only once. V usage is TRBV7-6 and J usage is TRBJ2-6; 8 bases match TRBD1. This CDR3 has 17 amino acids. V shed 5 bases, J shed 0 bases, and the junction held 6 bases outside the gene matches. Germline assignment: CDR1 SGHVS and CDR2 FNYEAQ. This chain's CDR3 is CASSPGQGLSGANVLTF. The DNA of the CDR3 is TGTGCCAGCAGCCCCGGACAGGGACTCTCTGGGGCCAACGTCCTGACTTTC.